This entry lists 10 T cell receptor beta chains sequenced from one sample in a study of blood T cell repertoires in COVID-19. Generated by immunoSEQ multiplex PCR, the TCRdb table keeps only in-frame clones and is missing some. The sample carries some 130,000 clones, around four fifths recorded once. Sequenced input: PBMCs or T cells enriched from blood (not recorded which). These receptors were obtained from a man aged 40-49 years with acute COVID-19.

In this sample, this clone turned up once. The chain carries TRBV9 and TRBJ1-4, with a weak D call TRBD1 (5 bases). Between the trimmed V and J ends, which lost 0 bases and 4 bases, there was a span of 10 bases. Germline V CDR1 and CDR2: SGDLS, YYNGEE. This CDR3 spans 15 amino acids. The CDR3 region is CASSVEGQGNEKLFF. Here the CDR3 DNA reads TGTGCCAGCAGCGTAGAAGGTCAGGGTAATGAAAAACTGTTTTTT.

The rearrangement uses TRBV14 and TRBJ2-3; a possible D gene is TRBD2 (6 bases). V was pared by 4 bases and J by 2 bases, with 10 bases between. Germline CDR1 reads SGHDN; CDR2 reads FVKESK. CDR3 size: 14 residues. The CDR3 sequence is CASSLGLNTDTQYF. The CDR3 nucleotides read TGTGCCAGCAGCCTAGGACTAAACACAGATACGCAGTATTTT.

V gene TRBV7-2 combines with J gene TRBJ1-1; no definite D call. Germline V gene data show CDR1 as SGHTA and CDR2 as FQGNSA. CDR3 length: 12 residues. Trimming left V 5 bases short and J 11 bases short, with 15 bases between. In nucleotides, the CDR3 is TGTGCCAGCAGCACCCCCGGAGGGCGGGCTTTCTTT. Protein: CASSTPGGRAFF.

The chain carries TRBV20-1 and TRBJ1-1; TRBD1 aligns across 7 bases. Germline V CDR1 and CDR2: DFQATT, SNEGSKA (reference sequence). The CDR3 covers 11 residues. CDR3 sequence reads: CRGDSATEAFF. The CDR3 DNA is TGCAGGGGGGACAGTGCCACTGAAGCTTTCTTT.

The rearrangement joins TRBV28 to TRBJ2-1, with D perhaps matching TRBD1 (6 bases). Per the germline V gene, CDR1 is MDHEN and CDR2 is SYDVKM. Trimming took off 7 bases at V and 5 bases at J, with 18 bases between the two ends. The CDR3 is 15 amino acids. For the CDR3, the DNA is TGTGCCAGCACCTCTTCCTCGACAGGACACAATGAGCAGTTCTTC. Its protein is CASTSSSTGHNEQFF.

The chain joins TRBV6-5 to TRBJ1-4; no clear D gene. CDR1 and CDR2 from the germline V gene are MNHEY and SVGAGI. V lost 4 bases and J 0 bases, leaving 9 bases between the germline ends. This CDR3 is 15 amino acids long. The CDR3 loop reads CASSLMEATNEKLFF. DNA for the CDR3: TGTGCCAGCAGTTTGATGGAGGCAACTAATGAAAAACTGTTTTTT.

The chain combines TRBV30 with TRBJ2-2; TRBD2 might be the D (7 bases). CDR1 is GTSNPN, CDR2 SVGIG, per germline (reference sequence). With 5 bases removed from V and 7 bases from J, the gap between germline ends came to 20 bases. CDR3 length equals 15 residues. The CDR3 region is CAWLTGQGGNGELFF. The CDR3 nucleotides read TGTGCCTGGTTAACAGGGCAGGGAGGGAACGGGGAGCTGTTTTTT.

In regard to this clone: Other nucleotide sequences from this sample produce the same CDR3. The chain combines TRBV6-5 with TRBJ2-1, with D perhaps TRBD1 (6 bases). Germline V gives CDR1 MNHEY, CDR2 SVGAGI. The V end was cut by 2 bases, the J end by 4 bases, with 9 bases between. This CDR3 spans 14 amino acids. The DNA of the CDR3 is TGTGCCAGCAGTTACGATACAGGGTACAATGAGCAGTTCTTC. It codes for CASSYDTGYNEQFF.

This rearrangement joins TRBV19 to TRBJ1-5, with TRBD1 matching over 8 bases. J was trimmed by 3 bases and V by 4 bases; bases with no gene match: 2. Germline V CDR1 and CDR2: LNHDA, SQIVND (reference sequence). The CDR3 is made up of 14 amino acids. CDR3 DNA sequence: TGTGCCAGTAGTACGACAGGGGCCAATCAGCCCCAGCATTTT. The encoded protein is CASSTTGANQPQHF.

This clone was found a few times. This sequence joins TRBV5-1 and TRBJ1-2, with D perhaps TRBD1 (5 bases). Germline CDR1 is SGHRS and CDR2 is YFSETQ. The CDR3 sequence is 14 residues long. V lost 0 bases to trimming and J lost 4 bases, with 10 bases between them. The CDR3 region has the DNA TGCGCCAGCAGCTTGGTGGGGCCGGGCTATGGCTACACCTTC. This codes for CASSLVGPGYGYTF.